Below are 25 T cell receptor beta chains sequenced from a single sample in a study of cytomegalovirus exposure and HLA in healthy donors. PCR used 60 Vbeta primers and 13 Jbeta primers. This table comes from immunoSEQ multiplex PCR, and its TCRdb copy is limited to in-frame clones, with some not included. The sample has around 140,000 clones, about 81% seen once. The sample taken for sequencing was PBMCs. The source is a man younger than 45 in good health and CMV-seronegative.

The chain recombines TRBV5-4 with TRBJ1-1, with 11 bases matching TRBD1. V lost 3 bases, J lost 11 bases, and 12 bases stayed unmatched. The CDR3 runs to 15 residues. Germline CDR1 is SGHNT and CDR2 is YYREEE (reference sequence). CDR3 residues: CASSSAGQGALWAFF. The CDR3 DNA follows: TGTGCCAGCAGCTCCGCAGGACAGGGGGCATTATGGGCTTTCTTT.

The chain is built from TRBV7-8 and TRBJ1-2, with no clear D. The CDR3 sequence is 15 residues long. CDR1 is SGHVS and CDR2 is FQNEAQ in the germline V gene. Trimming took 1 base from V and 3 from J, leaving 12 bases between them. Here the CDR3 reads CASSLVHPNDYGYTF. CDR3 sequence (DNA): TGTGCCAGCAGCTTAGTACACCCGAATGACTATGGCTACACCTTC.

The CDR3 loop is CAARGSGEDSPLHF. As DNA, the CDR3 is TGTGCCGCACGGGGGTCCGGGGAAGATTCACCCCTCCACTTT. The rearrangement uses TRBV6-5 and TRBJ1-6; D perhaps matches TRBD1 (5 bases). The CDR3 runs 14 residues. Germline V CDR1 and CDR2: MNHEY, SVGAGI. V lost 11 bases to trimming and J lost 8 bases, with 19 bases between them.

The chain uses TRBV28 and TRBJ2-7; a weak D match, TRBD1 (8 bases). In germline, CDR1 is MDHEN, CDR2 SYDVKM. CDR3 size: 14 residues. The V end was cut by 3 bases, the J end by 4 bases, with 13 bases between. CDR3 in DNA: TGTGCCAGCAGTTTTACAGGGGGGGAATACGAGCAGTACTTC. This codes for CASSFTGGEYEQYF.

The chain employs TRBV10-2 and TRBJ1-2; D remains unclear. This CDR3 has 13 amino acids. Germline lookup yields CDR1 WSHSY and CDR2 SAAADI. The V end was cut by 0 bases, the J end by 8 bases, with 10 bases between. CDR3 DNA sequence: TGCGCCAGCAGTGAGTCTGGGCAGTACGGCTACACCTTC. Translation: CASSESGQYGYTF.

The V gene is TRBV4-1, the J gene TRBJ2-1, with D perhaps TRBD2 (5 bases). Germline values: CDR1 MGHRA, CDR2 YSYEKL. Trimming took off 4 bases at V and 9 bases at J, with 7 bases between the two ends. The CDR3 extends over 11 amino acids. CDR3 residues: CASSRTFEQFF. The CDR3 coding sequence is TGCGCCAGCAGCCGGACTTTTGAGCAGTTCTTC.

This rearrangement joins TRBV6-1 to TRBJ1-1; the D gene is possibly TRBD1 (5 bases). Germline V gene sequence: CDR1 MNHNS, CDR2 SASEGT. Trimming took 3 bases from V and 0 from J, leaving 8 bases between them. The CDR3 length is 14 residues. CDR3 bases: TGTGCCAGCAGTGAGGAGACAGTGAACACTGAAGCTTTCTTT. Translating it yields CASSEETVNTEAFF.

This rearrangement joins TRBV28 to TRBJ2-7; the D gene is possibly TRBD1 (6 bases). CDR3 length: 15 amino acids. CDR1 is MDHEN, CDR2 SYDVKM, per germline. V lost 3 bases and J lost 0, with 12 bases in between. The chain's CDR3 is CASSFPQGSSYEQYF. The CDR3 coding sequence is TGTGCCAGCAGTTTCCCTCAGGGGAGCTCCTACGAGCAGTACTTC.

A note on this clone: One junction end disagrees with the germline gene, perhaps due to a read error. The CDR3 here is CANSSDRGPPSRGSPLHF. The CDR3 region has the DNA TGTGCCAACAGCTCTGACAGGGGCCCCCCGAGTAGAGGTTCACCCCTCCACTTT. V is TRBV9 and J is TRBJ1-6; 8 nucleotides match TRBD1. The CDR3 is 18 residues long. From germline, CDR1 is SGDLS and CDR2 YYNGEE.

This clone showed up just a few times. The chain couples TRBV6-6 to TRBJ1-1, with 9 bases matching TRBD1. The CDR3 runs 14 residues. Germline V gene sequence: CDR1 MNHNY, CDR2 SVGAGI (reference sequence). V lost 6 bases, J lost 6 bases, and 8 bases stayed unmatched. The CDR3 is CASRFDRGNSEAFF. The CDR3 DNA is TGTGCCAGCAGATTCGACAGGGGGAATTCTGAAGCTTTCTTT.

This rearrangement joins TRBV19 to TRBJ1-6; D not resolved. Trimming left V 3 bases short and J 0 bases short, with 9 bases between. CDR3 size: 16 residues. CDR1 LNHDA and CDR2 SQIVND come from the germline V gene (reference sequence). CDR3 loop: CASSIWRSSYNSPLHF. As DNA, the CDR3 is TGTGCCAGTAGTATTTGGAGGAGCTCCTATAATTCACCCCTCCACTTT. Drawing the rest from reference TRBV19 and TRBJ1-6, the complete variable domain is DGGITQSPKYLFRKEGQNVTLSCEQNLNHDAMYWYRQDPGQGLRLIYYSQIVNDFQKGDIAEGYSVSREKKESFPLTVTSAQKNPTAFYLCASSIWRSSYNSPLHFGNGTRLTVT.

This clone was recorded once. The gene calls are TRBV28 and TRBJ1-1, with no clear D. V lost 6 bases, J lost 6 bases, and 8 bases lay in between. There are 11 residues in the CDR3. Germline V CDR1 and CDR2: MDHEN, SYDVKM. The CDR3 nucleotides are TGTGCCAGCAGGATGGGCGCTGAAGCTTTCTTT. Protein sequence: CASRMGAEAFF.

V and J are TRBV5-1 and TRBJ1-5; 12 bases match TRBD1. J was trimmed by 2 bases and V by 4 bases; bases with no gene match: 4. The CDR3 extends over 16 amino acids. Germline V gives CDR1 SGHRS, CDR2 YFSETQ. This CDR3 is CASSLGTGGGNQPQHF. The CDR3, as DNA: TGCGCCAGCAGCCTGGGGACAGGGGGCGGCAATCAGCCCCAGCATTTT. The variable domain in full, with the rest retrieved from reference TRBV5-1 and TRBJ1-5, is KAGVTQTPRYLIKTRGQQVTLSCSPISGHRSVSWYQQTPGQGLQFLFEYFSETQRNKGNFPGRFSGRQFSNSRSEMNVSTLELGDSALYLCASSLGTGGGNQPQHFGDGTRLSIL.

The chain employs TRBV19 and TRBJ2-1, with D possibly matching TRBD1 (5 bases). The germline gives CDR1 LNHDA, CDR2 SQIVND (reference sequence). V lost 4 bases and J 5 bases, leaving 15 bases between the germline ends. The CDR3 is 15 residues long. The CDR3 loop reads CASSTGLLRHNEQFF. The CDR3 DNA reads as TGTGCCAGTAGTACAGGGCTCCTTCGTCACAATGAGCAGTTCTTC.

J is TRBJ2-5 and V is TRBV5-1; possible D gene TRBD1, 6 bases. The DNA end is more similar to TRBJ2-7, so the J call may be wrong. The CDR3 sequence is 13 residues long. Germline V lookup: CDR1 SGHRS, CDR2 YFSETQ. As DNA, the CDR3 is TGCGCCAGCAGCTTGGACAGGGACTACGAGCAGTACTTC. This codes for CASSLDRDYEQYF.

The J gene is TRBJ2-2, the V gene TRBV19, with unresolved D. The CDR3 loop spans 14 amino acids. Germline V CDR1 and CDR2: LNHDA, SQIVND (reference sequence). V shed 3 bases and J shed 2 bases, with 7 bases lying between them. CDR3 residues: CASSIAVNTGELFF. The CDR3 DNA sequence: TGTGCCAGTAGTATCGCGGTTAACACCGGGGAGCTGTTTTTT.

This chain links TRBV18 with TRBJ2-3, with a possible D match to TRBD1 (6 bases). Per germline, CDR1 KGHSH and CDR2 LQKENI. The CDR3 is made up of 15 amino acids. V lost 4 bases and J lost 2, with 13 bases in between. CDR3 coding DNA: TGTGCCAGCTCACTAACAGGGACCCCCACAGATACGCAGTATTTT. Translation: CASSLTGTPTDTQYF.

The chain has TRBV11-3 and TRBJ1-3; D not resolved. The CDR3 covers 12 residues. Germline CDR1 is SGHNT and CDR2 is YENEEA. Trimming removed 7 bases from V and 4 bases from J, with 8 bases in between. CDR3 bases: TGTGCCAGCACCCCATCCGGAAACACCATATATTTT. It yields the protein CASTPSGNTIYF.

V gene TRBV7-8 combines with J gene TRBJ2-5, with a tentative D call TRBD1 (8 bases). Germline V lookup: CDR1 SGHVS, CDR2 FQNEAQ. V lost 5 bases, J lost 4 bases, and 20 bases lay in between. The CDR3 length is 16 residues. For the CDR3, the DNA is TGTGCCAGCAGCCTTAGAAGGACAGGGAGGGGAGAGACCCAGTACTTC. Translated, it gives CASSLRRTGRGETQYF.

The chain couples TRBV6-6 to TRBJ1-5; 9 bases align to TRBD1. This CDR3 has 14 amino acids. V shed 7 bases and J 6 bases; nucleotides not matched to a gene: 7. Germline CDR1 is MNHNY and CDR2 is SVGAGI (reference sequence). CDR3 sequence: CASTRGQGGQPQHF. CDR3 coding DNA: TGTGCCAGCACTAGGGGACAGGGAGGTCAGCCCCAGCATTTT.

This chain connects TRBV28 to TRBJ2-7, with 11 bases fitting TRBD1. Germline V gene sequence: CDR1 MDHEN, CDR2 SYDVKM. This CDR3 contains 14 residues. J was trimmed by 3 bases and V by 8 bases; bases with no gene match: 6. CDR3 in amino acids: CASYSGTGGYEQYF. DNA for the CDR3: TGTGCCAGCTATTCAGGGACAGGGGGCTACGAGCAGTACTTC.

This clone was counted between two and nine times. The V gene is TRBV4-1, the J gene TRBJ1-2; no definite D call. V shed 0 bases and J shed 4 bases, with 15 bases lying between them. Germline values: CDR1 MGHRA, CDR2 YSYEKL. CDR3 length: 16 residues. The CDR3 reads CASSQEAANVPYGYTF. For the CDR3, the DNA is TGCGCCAGCAGCCAAGAAGCCGCGAATGTTCCCTATGGCTACACCTTC.

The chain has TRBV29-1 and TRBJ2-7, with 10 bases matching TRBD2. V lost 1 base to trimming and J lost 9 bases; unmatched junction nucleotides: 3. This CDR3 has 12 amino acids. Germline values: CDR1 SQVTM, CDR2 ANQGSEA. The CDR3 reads CSVEGAGGRQYF. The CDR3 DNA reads TGCAGCGTTGAAGGAGCGGGGGGGCGGCAGTACTTC.

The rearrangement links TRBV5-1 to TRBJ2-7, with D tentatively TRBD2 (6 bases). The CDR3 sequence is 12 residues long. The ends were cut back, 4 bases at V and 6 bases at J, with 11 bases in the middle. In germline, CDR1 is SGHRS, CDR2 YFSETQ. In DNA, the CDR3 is TGCGCCAGCAGCCGAGGAGGGGTCGAGCAGTACTTC. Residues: CASSRGGVEQYF.

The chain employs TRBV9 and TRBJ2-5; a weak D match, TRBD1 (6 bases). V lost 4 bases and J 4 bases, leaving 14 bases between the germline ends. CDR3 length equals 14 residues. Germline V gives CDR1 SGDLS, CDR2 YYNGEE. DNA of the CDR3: TGTGCCAGCAGCACAACAGGGATGAGAGAGACCCAGTACTTC. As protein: CASSTTGMRETQYF.